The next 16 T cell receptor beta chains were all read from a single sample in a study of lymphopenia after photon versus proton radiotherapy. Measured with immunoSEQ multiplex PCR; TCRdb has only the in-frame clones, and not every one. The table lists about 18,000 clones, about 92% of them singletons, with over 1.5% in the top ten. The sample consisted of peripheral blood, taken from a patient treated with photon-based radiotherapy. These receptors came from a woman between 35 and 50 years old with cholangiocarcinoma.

In nucleotides, the CDR3 is TGTGCCAGCTCACCAGACAGCATGAACACTGAAGCTTTCTTT. Translated, it gives CASSPDSMNTEAFF. This chain joins TRBV18 and TRBJ1-1; D might be TRBD1 (5 bases). This CDR3 contains 14 residues. The V gene lost 2 bases and the J gene lost 0 bases, with 7 bases spanning the gap. Germline lookup yields CDR1 KGHSH and CDR2 LQKENI.

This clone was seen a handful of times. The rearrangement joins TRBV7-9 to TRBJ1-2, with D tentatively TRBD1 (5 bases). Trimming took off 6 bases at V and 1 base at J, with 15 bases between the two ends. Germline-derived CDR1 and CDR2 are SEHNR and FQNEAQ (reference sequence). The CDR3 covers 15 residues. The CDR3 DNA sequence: TGTGCCAGCAGAGGGGACGGATCACGTAACTATGGCTACACCTTC. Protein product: CASRGDGSRNYGYTF.

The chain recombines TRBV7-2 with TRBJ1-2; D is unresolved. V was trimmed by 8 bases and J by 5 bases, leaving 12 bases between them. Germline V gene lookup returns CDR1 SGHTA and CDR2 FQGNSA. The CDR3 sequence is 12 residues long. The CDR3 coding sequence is TGTGCCAGCGGCTCAATGATTTATGGCTACACCTTC. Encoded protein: CASGSMIYGYTF.

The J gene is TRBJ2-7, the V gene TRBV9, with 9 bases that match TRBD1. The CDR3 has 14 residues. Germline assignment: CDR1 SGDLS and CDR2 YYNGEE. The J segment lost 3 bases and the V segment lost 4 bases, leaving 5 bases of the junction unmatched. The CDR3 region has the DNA TGTGCCAGCAGCCCCCGGACAGGGGACTACGAGCAGTACTTC. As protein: CASSPRTGDYEQYF.

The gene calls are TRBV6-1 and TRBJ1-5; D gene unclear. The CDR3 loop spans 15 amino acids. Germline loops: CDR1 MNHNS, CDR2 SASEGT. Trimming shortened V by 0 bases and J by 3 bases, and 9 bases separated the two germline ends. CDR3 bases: TGTGCCAGCAGTGAAGCTGGAGGGTACAATCAGCCCCAGCATTTT. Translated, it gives CASSEAGGYNQPQHF.

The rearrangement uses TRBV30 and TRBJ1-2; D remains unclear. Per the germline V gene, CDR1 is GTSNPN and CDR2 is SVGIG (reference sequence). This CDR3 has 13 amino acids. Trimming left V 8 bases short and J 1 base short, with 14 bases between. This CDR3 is CAGMGVNNYGYTF. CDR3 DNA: TGTGCCGGAATGGGTGTGAATAACTATGGCTACACCTTC.

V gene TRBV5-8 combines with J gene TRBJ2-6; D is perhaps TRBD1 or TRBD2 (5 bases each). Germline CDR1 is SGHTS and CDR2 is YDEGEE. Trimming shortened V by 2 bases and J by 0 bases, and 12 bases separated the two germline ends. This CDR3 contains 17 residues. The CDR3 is CASSLKGTTSGANVLTF. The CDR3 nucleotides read TGTGCCAGCAGCTTAAAGGGGACCACCTCTGGGGCCAACGTCCTGACTTTC.

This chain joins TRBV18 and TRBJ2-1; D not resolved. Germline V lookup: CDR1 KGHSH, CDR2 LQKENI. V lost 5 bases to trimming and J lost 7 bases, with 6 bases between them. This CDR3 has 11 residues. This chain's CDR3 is CASSAANEQFF. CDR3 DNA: TGTGCCAGCTCAGCAGCTAATGAGCAGTTCTTC.

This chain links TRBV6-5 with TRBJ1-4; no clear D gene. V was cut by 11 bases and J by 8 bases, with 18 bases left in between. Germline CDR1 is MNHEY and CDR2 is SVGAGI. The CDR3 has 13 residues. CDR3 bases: TGTGCCGCTAGGAACGGCCGAAAAGAAAAACTGTTTTTT. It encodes CAARNGRKEKLFF.

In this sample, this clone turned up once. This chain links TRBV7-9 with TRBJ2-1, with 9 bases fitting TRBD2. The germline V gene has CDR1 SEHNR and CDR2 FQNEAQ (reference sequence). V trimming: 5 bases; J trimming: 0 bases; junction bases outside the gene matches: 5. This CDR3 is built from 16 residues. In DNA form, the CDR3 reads TGTGCCAGCAGCCCCGAGCGGGGGGTCTCCTACAATGAGCAGTTCTTC. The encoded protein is CASSPERGVSYNEQFF.

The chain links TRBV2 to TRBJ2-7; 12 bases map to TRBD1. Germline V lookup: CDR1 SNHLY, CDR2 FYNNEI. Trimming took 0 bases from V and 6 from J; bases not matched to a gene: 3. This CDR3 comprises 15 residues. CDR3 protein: CASSEAQGQGAEQYF. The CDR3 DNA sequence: TGTGCCAGCAGTGAAGCGCAGGGACAGGGGGCCGAGCAGTACTTC.

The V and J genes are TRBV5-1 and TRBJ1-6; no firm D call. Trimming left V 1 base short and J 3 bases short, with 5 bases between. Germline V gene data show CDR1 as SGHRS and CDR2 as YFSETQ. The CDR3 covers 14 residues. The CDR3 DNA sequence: TGCGCCAGCAGCTTGAGTTTCTATAATTCACCCCTCCACTTT. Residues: CASSLSFYNSPLHF.

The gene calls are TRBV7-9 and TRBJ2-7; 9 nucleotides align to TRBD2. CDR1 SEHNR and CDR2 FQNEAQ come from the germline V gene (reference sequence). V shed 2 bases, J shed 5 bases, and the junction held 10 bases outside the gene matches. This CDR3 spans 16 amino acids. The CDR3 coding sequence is TGTGCCAGCAGCTTATTTCCGGGTGCGGGAGGGAACGAGCAGTACTTC. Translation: CASSLFPGAGGNEQYF.

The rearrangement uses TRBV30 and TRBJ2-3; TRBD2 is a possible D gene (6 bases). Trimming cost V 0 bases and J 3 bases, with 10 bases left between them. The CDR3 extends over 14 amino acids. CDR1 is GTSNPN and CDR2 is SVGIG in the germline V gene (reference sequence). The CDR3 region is CAWSVGGGTDTQYF. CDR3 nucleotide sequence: TGTGCCTGGAGTGTAGGTGGAGGGACAGATACGCAGTATTTT.

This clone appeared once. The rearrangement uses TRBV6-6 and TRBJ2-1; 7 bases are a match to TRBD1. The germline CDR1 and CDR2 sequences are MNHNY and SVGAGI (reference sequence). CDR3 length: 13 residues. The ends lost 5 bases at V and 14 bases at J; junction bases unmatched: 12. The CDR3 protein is CASSARDSVVKFF. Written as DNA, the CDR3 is TGTGCCAGCAGTGCCCGGGACAGTGTTGTCAAGTTCTTC.

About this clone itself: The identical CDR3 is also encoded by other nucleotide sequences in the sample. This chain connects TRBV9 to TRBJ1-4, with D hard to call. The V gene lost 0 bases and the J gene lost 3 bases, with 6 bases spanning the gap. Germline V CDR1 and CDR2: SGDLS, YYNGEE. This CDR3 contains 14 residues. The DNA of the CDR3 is TGTGCCAGCAGCGTAGACCTGGCTAATGAAAAACTGTTTTTT. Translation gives CASSVDLANEKLFF. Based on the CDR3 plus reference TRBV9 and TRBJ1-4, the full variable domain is DSGVTQTPKHLITATGQRVTLRCSPRSGDLSVYWYQQSLDQGLQFLIQYYNGEERAKGNILERFSAQQFPDLHSELNLSSLELGDSALYFCASSVDLANEKLFFGSGTQLSVL.